The text below deals with one T cell receptor beta chain. No antigen is known for it. The entry originates in a study of cytomegalovirus exposure and HLA in healthy donors. General observations from the study: Indistinguishable V segments, including TRBV6-2 and TRBV6-3, were excluded.

Vbeta (60) and Jbeta (13) primers were used in the PCR. Libraries were prepared by immunoSEQ multiplex PCR; TCRdb keeps only in-frame clonotypes and omits some of them. Found here are 170,000 or so clones, roughly 80% of them singletons; the top ten hold around 4.8%. The CDR3 consists of 14 residues. Looked up from germline, CDR1 is SGHVS and CDR2 is FQNEAQ. V was pared by 2 bases and J by 3 bases, with 11 bases between. The sample comprised PBMCs. The chain is built from TRBV7-8 and TRBJ2-7; possible D gene TRBD1, 5 bases. This receptor was obtained from a man aged 18-30 years in good health and CMV-seronegative. DNA for the CDR3: TGTGCCAGCAGCTTAAACCCAAGGGGCTACGAGCAGTACTTC. This translates into CASSLNPRGYEQYF.